The 15 T cell receptor beta chains below were found in one sample sequenced in a study of CD8+CD57+ T cells in acquired aplastic anemia (dated by TCRdb to 2017 to 2018). Flow cytometry had shown CD8+CD57+ cell expansion in the patients selected for sequencing. Sequencing relied on an Illumina HiSeq 2000. Profiling of TCR beta VDJ combinations and CDR3 sequences used genomic DNA as the template. TCRdb passed the public sequencing reads through fastp at Q25 and MiXCR, retaining productive beta sequences. CDR3 protein duplicates are merged, each entry listing the most common genes and DNA. This sample comprises 250,000 to 350,000 distinct CDR3 sequences, 56% of them detected only once. The top ten clones comprise 1% to 1.5% of the sample. What was sequenced was sorted CD4+, CD8+, or CD8+CD57+ T cells (not recorded which) from PBMCs. These receptors all come from a human donor with aplastic anemia.

In this sample, this clonotype turned up many times. The V gene is TRBV4-2, the J gene TRBJ2-7, with TRBD2 as a possible D gene (5 bases). V lost 0 bases and J lost 7, with 13 bases in between. This CDR3 contains 14 residues. Looked up from germline, CDR1 is LGHNA and CDR2 is YNFKEQ. The CDR3 spells CASSQERVFGEQYF. CDR3 bases: TGTGCCAGCAGCCAAGAGAGGGTCTTTGGGGAGCAGTACTTC.

This clonotype was counted many times. This rearrangement joins TRBV14 to TRBJ2-1; 11 bases agree with TRBD2. Trimming took 4 bases from V and 4 from J; bases not matched to a gene: 6. The CDR3 contains 16 residues. Germline CDR1 SGHDN, CDR2 FVKESK. The CDR3 region has the DNA TGTGCCAGCAGCCGGGGACTAGCGGCTATATACAATGAGCAGTTCTTC. As protein: CASSRGLAAIYNEQFF.

This sequence joins TRBV5-6 and TRBJ1-1; 10 bases map to TRBD1. Losses at the gene ends were 5 bases for V and 4 bases for J; bases not matched to a gene: 8. Germline CDR1 reads SGHDT; CDR2 reads YYEEEE. The CDR3 is made up of 15 amino acids. The CDR3 bases are TGTGCCAGCAGTCTCCCGGGACAGGGGACCACTGAAGCTTTCTTT. Protein: CASSLPGQGTTEAFF.

V usage is TRBV29-1 and J usage is TRBJ2-7, with D tentatively TRBD2 (6 bases). The V end was cut by 7 bases, the J end by 2 bases, with 21 bases between. Germline V gene lookup returns CDR1 SQVTM and CDR2 ANQGSEA. The CDR3 spans 15 residues. In nucleotides, the CDR3 is TGCAGCGGATTCGGAGGGAAGGAGGGAGCCTACGAGCAGTACTTC. Its translation: CSGFGGKEGAYEQYF.

V usage is TRBV20-1 and J usage is TRBJ2-7, with TRBD2 matching over 9 bases. Germline V gene lookup returns CDR1 DFQATT and CDR2 SNEGSKA (reference sequence). The CDR3 covers 13 residues. Trimming at V came to 3 bases and at J to 6 bases, leaving 6 bases not matched to a gene. The CDR3 sequence is CSARGLALAEQYF. CDR3 in DNA: TGCAGTGCTAGGGGACTAGCACTGGCCGAGCAGTACTTC.

The chain joins TRBV2 to TRBJ2-7, with 8 nucleotides matching TRBD2. The CDR3 loop spans 17 amino acids. With V trimmed by 3 bases and J by 6 bases, 16 bases remained unmatched. Per germline, CDR1 SNHLY and CDR2 FYNNEI. The CDR3 loop reads CASSDGAGGRTSAEQYF. The CDR3, as DNA: TGTGCCAGCAGTGACGGCGCGGGAGGCAGGACTTCGGCCGAGCAGTACTTC.

This clonotype was counted ten times or more. The V and J genes are TRBV9 and TRBJ1-1, with a weak D call TRBD1 (5 bases). V was cut by 3 bases and J by 6 bases, with 9 bases left in between. Germline V gene sequence: CDR1 SGDLS, CDR2 YYNGEE. The CDR3 contains 12 residues. The CDR3 region is CASSAQGAEAFF. The DNA of the CDR3 is TGTGCCAGCAGCGCCCAGGGAGCTGAAGCTTTCTTT.

This clonotype was detected only a few times. The chain carries TRBV20-1 and TRBJ2-5; TRBD2 matches 11 bases. CDR3 length: 16 amino acids. The V segment lost 3 bases and the J segment 2 bases; nucleotides outside the gene matches: 8. The V gene's germline CDR1 is DFQATT and CDR2 SNEGSKA (reference sequence). The CDR3 coding sequence is TGCAGTGCTAGTTCCCCGGGACTAGCGGTACAAGAGACCCAGTACTTC. This sequence encodes CSASSPGLAVQETQYF.

The rearrangement joins TRBV30 to TRBJ2-7, with D possibly being TRBD1 (6 bases). Trimming removed 0 bases at V and 2 bases at J, with 8 bases between. The CDR3 spans 13 residues. The V gene's germline CDR1 is GTSNPN and CDR2 SVGIG (reference sequence). The CDR3 spells CAWSVRDTYEQYF. As DNA, the CDR3 is TGTGCCTGGAGTGTACGGGACACCTACGAGCAGTACTTC.

The CDR3 region is CASSSQGGSNQPQHF. CDR3 bases: TGTGCCAGCAGCTCCCAGGGAGGGAGCAATCAGCCCCAGCATTTT. This chain uses TRBV11-2 with TRBJ1-5, with a weak D call TRBD1 (5 bases). The CDR3 loop spans 15 amino acids. Germline V lookup: CDR1 SGHAT, CDR2 FQNNGV. The V end lost 4 bases, the J end lost 1 base, and 11 bases lay between the germline ends.

In its sample, this clonotype was seen once. This chain links TRBV10-2 with TRBJ2-5; D is perhaps TRBD2 (5 bases). This CDR3 has 13 residues. From germline, CDR1 is WSHSY and CDR2 SAAADI. Trimming left V 5 bases short and J 7 bases short, with 14 bases between. CDR3 coding DNA: TGCGCCAGCAGTTCGACTATCAAAGGGACCCAGTACTTC. It specifies CASSSTIKGTQYF.

This clonotype was observed at least ten times. The chain is built from TRBV13 and TRBJ2-3; D unclear. Trimming left V 5 bases short and J 5 bases short, with 14 bases between. This CDR3 comprises 14 residues. CDR1 PRHDT and CDR2 FYEKMQ come from the germline V gene (reference sequence). CDR3 nucleotides: TGTGCCAGCAGCAACCCGCGGTCGGGAGATACGCAGTATTTT. It encodes CASSNPRSGDTQYF.

The V call is TRBV5-4, the J call TRBJ1-2, with D hard to call. Trimming pared 7 bases from V and 8 bases from J, leaving 15 bases between. The length of the CDR3 is 12 residues. The germline V gene has CDR1 SGHNT and CDR2 YYREEE (reference sequence). CDR3 bases: TGTGCCAGCGCCCGTGAAGTCCCGGGCTACACCTTC. Translation gives CASAREVPGYTF. The variable domain in full, completed from reference TRBV5-4 and TRBJ1-2, reads ETGVTQSPTHLIKTRGQQVTLRCSSQSGHNTVSWYQQALGQGPQFIFQYYREEENGRGNFPPRFSGLQFPNYSSELNVNALELDDSALYLCASAREVPGYTFGSGTRLTVV.

A note on this clonotype: Relative to the germline gene, one junction end is altered; a read error may explain this. The chain links TRBV10-3 to TRBJ2-1, with D maybe TRBD1 (7 bases). The CDR3 has 14 amino acids. The germline CDR1 and CDR2 sequences are ENHRY and SYGVKD. CDR3 region: CAISYQGGDNELFF. CDR3 coding DNA: TGTGCCATCAGTTACCAGGGGGGTGACAATGAGCTGTTCTTC.

In this sample, this clonotype turned up once. V gene TRBV6-4 combines with J gene TRBJ2-5; 16 bases are shared with TRBD2. This CDR3 comprises 18 residues. Trimming took 7 bases from V and 5 from J; bases not matched to a gene: 13. Germline V gene lookup returns CDR1 MRHNA and CDR2 SNTAGT. In DNA, the CDR3 is TGTGCCAGCACCGCCGGGACTAGCGGGAGGGACATAGGGGAGACCCAGTACTTC. This translates into CASTAGTSGRDIGETQYF.